This entry is about one T cell receptor (beta chain). Its matching antigen is unknown. This specimen belongs to a study of post-analysis software for immune sequencing data. Study-level information: Recorded disease courses covered relapsing-remitting, secondary progressive and progressive-relapsing multiple sclerosis. Some patients had no subtype annotation.

General observations from the study: Controls' normalized Chao1 diversity significantly exceeded that of multiple sclerosis patients. F measure clustering grouped samples strongly by preparation batch. In patients, roughly 5 TRBV segments were more frequent than in controls, with TRBV5-6, TRBV5-1 and TRBV20-1 among them.

This CDR3 spans 13 amino acids. The V end was cut by 2 bases, the J end by 13 bases, with 12 bases between. cDNA libraries for TCR beta contained unique molecular identifiers. Around 500,000 cDNA molecules were obtained from 1 to 10 million T cells. TCRdb reanalysed the PCR reads using MiXCR and keeps one entry per CDR3 protein. The table lists about 540,000 distinct CDR3 sequences, 34% of them singletons. The receptor's source is a girl younger than 18 with multiple sclerosis. The rearrangement uses TRBV12-3 or TRBV12-4 and TRBJ1-6; D unresolved. The sequencing input was blood. The CDR3 loop is CASSLRAANPLHF. The CDR3 DNA reads as TGTGCCAGCAGTTTACGGGCGGCCAACCCCCTCCACTTT.